This TCR beta chain was captured in a study of shared clonotypes between healthy human individuals. Genomic DNA per cell subset filled all wells of several immunoSEQ plates. Assay: immunoSEQ multiplex PCR; the TCRdb copy retains only in-frame clones and omits some. The sample holds 2 million to 2.5 million clones, approximately 93% seen once. V gave up 4 bases and J gave up 2 bases, with 5 bases separating them. The CDR3 sequence is 12 residues long. The germline CDR1 and CDR2 sequences are SGHRS and YFSETQ. The source of this sequence is a man between 18 and 29 years old in good health. Some clones in this sample may be carry-over from other donors' samples. The chain couples TRBV5-1 to TRBJ2-3; D unresolved. The sequenced material came from naive CD4+ T cells from PBMCs. Subset indicated: CD45RA+ positively selected. The CDR3 loop reads CASSNYTDTQYF. CDR3 nucleotides: TGCGCCAGCAGCAACTACACAGATACGCAGTATTTT. The full variable domain, in which reference TRBV5-1 and TRBJ2-3 provide the parts outside the CDR3, is KAGVTQTPRYLIKTRGQQVTLSCSPISGHRSVSWYQQTPGQGLQFLFEYFSETQRNKGNFPGRFSGRQFSNSRSEMNVSTLELGDSALYLCASSNYTDTQYFGPGTRLTVL.